The clone carrying this T cell receptor (beta chain) was recorded at least ten times. No antigen is known for it. Per germline, CDR1 LNHNV and CDR2 YYDKDF (reference sequence). The V segment lost 3 bases and the J segment 12 bases; nucleotides outside the gene matches: 16. This CDR3 has 17 amino acids. The data are from a study of CD8 T cells in ankylosing spondylitis. Points from the study as a whole: Seemingly characteristic of ankylosing spondylitis blood was a TCR beta motif consisting of several highly homologous variants. Matched ankylosing spondylitis synovial fluid reportedly contained a significantly enriched population of disease-linked clones.

TCRdb re-derived calls from the 5' RACE reads in MiXCR, one entry per CDR3 protein. The table records about 240,000 distinct CDR3 sequences, around 10% of them present only once. The source of this sequence is a male donor with ankylosing spondylitis or in good health (not recorded which). The V gene is TRBV15, the J gene TRBJ2-2; 10 nucleotides line up with TRBD2. The sequencing input was blood, either unsorted or a sorted T cell fraction (not recorded which). CDR3 DNA sequence: TGTGCCACCAGCAGTTATTTAGCGGGAGGCTCTGGTGGCCAGCTGTTTTTT. Its translation is CATSSYLAGGSGGQLFF.